Presented here are 14 T cell receptor beta chains from one specimen sequenced in a study of patients and donors after allogeneic stem cell transplantation. Using its own MiXCR run on the RT-PCR reads, TCRdb lists one record per CDR3 protein. The sample holds 400,000 to 500,000 distinct CDR3 sequences; more than 15% are singletons and the top ten take around 7.2%. The specimen was blood, either unsorted or a sorted T cell fraction (not recorded which). Receptors were obtained from a human donor who was either an allogeneic HSCT recipient or a stem cell or donor lymphocyte infusion donor (not recorded which). It is not recorded whose cells these are; they may come from a transplant donor.

The V and J genes are TRBV24-1 and TRBJ2-3; 8 positions match TRBD2. V was clipped by 3 bases and J by 0 bases; unmatched bases: 4. CDR1 is KGHDR, CDR2 SFDVKD, per germline. CDR3 length equals 16 residues. The CDR3 loop reads CATSDAGTRSTDTQYF. For the CDR3, the DNA is TGTGCCACCAGTGATGCCGGGACTAGAAGCACAGATACGCAGTATTTT.

CDR3 region: CASSQVVAGGRNEQFF. In DNA, the CDR3 is TGCGCCAGCAGCCAAGTAGTAGCGGGGGGACGAAATGAGCAGTTCTTC. This sequence joins TRBV4-1 and TRBJ2-1, with 10 bases that match TRBD2. With V trimmed by 1 base and J by 7 bases, 7 bases remained unmatched. This CDR3 has 16 residues. Germline CDR1 reads MGHRA; CDR2 reads YSYEKL.

This clonotype was found a few times. The chain couples TRBV14 to TRBJ2-2, with a weak D call TRBD2 (6 bases). The CDR3 extends over 14 amino acids. From germline, CDR1 is SGHDN and CDR2 FVKESK. V lost 6 bases to trimming and J lost 4 bases, with 12 bases between them. CDR3 DNA sequence: TGTGCCAGCAGAATAGCGCGGGGCACCGGGGAGCTGTTTTTT. Its protein is CASRIARGTGELFF.

This clonotype appeared a few times. The J gene is TRBJ2-1, the V gene TRBV7-2; D possibly corresponds to TRBD2 (7 bases). Germline V CDR1 and CDR2: SGHTA, FQGNSA. The CDR3 length is 14 residues. The V and J ends lost 1 base and 6 bases respectively, with 10 bases between them. Here the CDR3 DNA reads TGTGCCAGCAGCTTAGGGGAGGGGGGCAATGAGCAGTTCTTC. The encoded protein is CASSLGEGGNEQFF.

In this sample, this clonotype turned up many times. The chain is built from TRBV6-2 or TRBV6-3 and TRBJ2-2; weak D call: TRBD2 (5 bases). Trimming left V 8 bases short and J 6 bases short, with 13 bases between. The CDR3 is made up of 13 amino acids. Looked up from germline, CDR1 is MNHEY and CDR2 is SVGEGT. CDR3 bases: TGTGCCAGCCTCACCGCGGGCTCCGGGGAGCTGTTTTTT. It encodes CASLTAGSGELFF.

There are a few counts of this clonotype. The chain carries TRBV11-2 and TRBJ2-1, with 12 bases matching TRBD2. The germline V gene has CDR1 SGHAT and CDR2 FQNNGV. This CDR3 contains 17 residues. V gave up 2 bases and J gave up 5 bases; unmatched junction bases: 7. The CDR3 loop is CASSLLGTSGPNNEQFF. DNA for the CDR3: TGTGCCAGCAGCTTATTAGGGACTAGCGGGCCGAACAATGAGCAGTTCTTC.

The chain recombines TRBV9 with TRBJ2-6; D not resolved. Trimming left V 1 base short and J 0 bases short, with 11 bases between. CDR3 length: 17 amino acids. CDR1 and CDR2 (germline): SGDLS, YYNGEE. The CDR3 sequence: CASSVHGRRSGANVLTF. The CDR3 region has the DNA TGTGCCAGCAGCGTACATGGCCGTCGCTCTGGGGCCAACGTCCTGACTTTC.

This clonotype turned up a few times. The rearrangement joins TRBV7-9 to TRBJ2-2; D might be TRBD1 or TRBD2, each matching 5 bases. With 4 bases removed from V and 7 bases from J, the gap between germline ends came to 19 bases. The CDR3 loop spans 16 amino acids. From germline, CDR1 is SEHNR and CDR2 FQNEAQ (reference sequence). The CDR3 region is CASSYLRDGLFGELFF. CDR3 DNA sequence: TGTGCCAGCAGCTACCTCCGGGACGGTTTATTCGGGGAGCTGTTTTTT.

This clonotype was detected only a few times. V is TRBV6-1 and J is TRBJ2-7; D ambiguous. The CDR3 covers 15 residues. V gave up 8 bases and J gave up 0 bases, with 17 bases separating them. Germline CDR1 and CDR2: MNHNS and SASEGT. As DNA, the CDR3 is TGTGCCAGCCTCTCCCGCCCTAGAAGCTCCTACGAGCAGTACTTC. Translation: CASLSRPRSSYEQYF.

The V call is TRBV13, the J call TRBJ2-2; D is perhaps TRBD1 or TRBD2 (5 bases each). Trimming removed 0 bases from V and 1 base from J, with 24 bases in between. The CDR3 extends over 21 amino acids. Germline assignment: CDR1 PRHDT and CDR2 FYEKMQ (reference sequence). The CDR3 DNA follows: TGTGCCAGCAGCTTAGGCCGGGACCAAACGGAACAGTTCAAGAACACCGGGGAGCTGTTTTTT. This gives the protein CASSLGRDQTEQFKNTGELFF.

The V call is TRBV24-1, the J call TRBJ2-7; D unresolved. V was shortened by 12 bases and J by 4 bases, with 27 bases between the two germline ends. CDR1 is KGHDR, CDR2 SFDVKD, per germline. The CDR3 is made up of 16 amino acids. The CDR3 sequence: CAPSGPGFAAVYEQYF. The CDR3 region has the DNA TGTGCCCCCTCCGGGCCAGGTTTCGCTGCTGTATACGAGCAGTACTTC.

The sample holds a few counts of this clonotype. V and J are TRBV9 and TRBJ2-3; 7 bases line up with TRBD1. J gave up 13 bases and V 0 bases, and 8 bases lay outside the gene matches. Germline-derived CDR1 and CDR2 are SGDLS and YYNGEE. There are 13 residues in the CDR3. CDR3 region: CASSVVTGTREYF. DNA for the CDR3: TGTGCCAGCAGCGTAGTGACAGGGACCCGGGAGTATTTT.

This clonotype was seen a few times. This chain connects TRBV12-3 or TRBV12-4 to TRBJ2-1; 9 bases fit TRBD2. The CDR3 sequence is 16 residues long. V was clipped by 3 bases and J by 6 bases; unmatched bases: 9. CDR3 DNA sequence: TGTGCCAGCAGTTTCCCTTCTAGCGGGACGGTCAATGAGCAGTTCTTC. Translation: CASSFPSSGTVNEQFF.

The chain couples TRBV3-1 to TRBJ2-4; 9 bases agree with TRBD2. Per the germline V gene, CDR1 is LGHDT and CDR2 is YNNKEL (reference sequence). Trimming removed 4 bases from V and 0 bases from J; junction bases left unmatched: 19. This CDR3 comprises 21 residues. DNA for the CDR3: TGTGCCAGCAGCCCCCGCAGACCTAGCGGGACCTCCGGACTAGCCAAAAACATTCAGTACTTC. Its protein product is CASSPRRPSGTSGLAKNIQYF.